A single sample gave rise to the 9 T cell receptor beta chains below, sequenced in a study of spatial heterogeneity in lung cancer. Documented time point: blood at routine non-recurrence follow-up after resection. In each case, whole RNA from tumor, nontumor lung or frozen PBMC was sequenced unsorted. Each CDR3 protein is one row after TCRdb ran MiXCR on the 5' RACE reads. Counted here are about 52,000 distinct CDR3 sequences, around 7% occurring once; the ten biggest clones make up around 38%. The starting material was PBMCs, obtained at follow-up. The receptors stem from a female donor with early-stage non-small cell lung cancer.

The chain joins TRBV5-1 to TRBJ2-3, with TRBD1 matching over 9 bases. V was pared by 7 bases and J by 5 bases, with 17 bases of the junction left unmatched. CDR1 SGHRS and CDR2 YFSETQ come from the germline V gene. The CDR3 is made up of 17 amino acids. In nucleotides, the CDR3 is TGCGCCAGCGGGAAGGGACAGGGAGCGTTGGGTGAAGATACGCAGTATTTT. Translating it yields CASGKGQGALGEDTQYF.

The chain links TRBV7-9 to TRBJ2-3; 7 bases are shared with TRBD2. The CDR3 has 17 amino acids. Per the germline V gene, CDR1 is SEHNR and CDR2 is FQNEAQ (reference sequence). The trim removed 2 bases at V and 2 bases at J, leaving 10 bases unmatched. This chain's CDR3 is CASSLRRPGRVTDTQYF. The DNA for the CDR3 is TGTGCCAGCAGCTTAAGGCGGCCGGGGAGGGTCACAGATACGCAGTATTTT.

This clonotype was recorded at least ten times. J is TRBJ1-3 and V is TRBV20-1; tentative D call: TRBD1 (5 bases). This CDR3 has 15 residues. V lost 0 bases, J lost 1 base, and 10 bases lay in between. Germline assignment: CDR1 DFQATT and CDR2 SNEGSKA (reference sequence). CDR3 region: CSARDGRGSGNTIYF. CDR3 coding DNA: TGCAGTGCTAGAGATGGTAGGGGATCTGGAAACACCATATATTTT.

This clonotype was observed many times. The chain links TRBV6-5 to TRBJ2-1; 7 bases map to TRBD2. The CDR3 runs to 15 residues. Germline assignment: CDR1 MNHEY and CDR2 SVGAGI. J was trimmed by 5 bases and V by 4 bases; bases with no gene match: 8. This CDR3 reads CASSSQASGNNEQFF. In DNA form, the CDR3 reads TGTGCCAGCAGTTCCCAGGCTAGCGGAAACAATGAGCAGTTCTTC.

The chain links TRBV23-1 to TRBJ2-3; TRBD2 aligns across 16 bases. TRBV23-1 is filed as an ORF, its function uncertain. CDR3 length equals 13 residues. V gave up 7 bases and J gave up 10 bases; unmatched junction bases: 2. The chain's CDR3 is CASKGLAGGSQYF. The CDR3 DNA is TGCGCCAGCAAGGGACTAGCGGGGGGGTCGCAGTATTTT.

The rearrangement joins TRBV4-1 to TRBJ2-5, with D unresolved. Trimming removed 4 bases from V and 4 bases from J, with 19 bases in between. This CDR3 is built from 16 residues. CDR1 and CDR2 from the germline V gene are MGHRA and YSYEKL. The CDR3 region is CASSPVNTALGETQYF. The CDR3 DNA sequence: TGCGCCAGCAGCCCGGTCAACACAGCTCTGGGAGAGACCCAGTACTTC.

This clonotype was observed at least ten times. In DNA form, the CDR3 reads TGTGCCAGCAGCTTCCCTGGAGGAAATGGCTACACCTTC. Encoded protein: CASSFPGGNGYTF. The V gene is TRBV7-9, the J gene TRBJ1-2; D unclear. The CDR3 is made up of 13 amino acids. Looked up from germline, CDR1 is SEHNR and CDR2 is FQNEAQ (reference sequence). V was trimmed by 3 bases and J by 6 bases, leaving 11 bases between them.

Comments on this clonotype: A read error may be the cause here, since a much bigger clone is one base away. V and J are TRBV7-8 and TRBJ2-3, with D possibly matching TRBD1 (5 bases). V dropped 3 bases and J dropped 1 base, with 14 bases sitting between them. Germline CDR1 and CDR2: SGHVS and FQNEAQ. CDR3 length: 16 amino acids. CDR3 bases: TGTGCCAGCAGCTTTGACTGGGGCCTCCGCACAGATACGCAGTATTTT. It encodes CASSFDWGLRTDTQYF.

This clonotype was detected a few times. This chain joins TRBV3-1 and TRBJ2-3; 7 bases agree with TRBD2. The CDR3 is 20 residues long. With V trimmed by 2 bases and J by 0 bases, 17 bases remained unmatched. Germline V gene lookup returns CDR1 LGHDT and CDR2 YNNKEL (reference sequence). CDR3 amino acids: CASSQKVSRGTPFSTDTQYF. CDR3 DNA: TGTGCCAGCAGCCAAAAGGTCTCGCGGGGGACCCCCTTTAGCACAGATACGCAGTATTTT.